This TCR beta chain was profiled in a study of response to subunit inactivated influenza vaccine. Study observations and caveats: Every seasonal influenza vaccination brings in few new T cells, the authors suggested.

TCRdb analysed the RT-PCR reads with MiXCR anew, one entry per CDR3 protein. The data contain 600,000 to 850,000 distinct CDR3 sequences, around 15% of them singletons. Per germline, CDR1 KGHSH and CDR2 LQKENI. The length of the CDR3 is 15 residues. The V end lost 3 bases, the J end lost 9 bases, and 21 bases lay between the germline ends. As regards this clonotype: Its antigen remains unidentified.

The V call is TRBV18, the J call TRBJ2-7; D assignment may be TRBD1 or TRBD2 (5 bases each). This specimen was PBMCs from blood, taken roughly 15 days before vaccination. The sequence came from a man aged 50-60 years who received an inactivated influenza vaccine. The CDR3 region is CASSPRDRTATWQYF. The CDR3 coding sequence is TGTGCCAGCTCACCCAGGGACCGGACGGCTACGTGGCAGTACTTC. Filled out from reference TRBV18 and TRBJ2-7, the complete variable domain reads NAGVMQNPRHLVRRRGQEARLRCSPMKGHSHVYWYRQLPEEGLKFMVYLQKENIIDESGMPKERFSAEFPKEGPSILRIQQVVRGDSAAYFCASSPRDRTATWQYFGPGTRLTVT.